This TCR beta chain was profiled in a study of regulatory T cells in long-lasting Graves disease. This CDR3 region has 14 residues. Trimming left V 10 bases short and J 4 bases short, with 17 bases between. This clonotype was seen more than once but under ten times. What it binds is not known. In building TCR beta libraries, iRepertoire HTBI primers were used together with Arm-PCR of CDR3 regions. From the multiplex PCR reads, TCRdb called clonotypes with MiXCR, one entry per CDR3 protein. Of some 500,000 distinct CDR3 sequences in the sample, 15% to 20% were seen once. Study-level findings and limits: TRBV28 was favored in persistent disease, as were TRBJ1-2 and TRBJ2-5. Owing to a sample size that was small, accuracy may have been reduced. Persistent patients shared more public clonotypes (fewer than 3,000) than newly diagnosed patients (about 1,000).

Described time point: newly diagnosed GD, antithyroid drugs for less than 3 months. Following extraction of RNA from PBMCs, that RNA was used to make the TCR library. This same sample was also part of a study on T cells in Graves' hyperthyroidism and ophthalmopathy. That work states: Most thyroid clonotypes that were expanded above 0.001 also turned up in blood.

The specimen comprised peripheral blood mononuclear cells (PBMCs), sampled at new diagnosis, from a patient treated with antithyroid drugs. J is TRBJ2-1 and V is TRBV12-3 or TRBV12-4; D may be TRBD2 (6 bases). This clonotype originated in a woman aged 40-60 years with Graves disease. Here the CDR3 DNA reads TGTGCCACCGAGCGGGCGGGGCTATACAATGAGCAGTTCTTC. Translation gives CATERAGLYNEQFF.